This TCR beta chain derives from a study of metastatic and nonmetastatic thyroid tumors. Study at large: The authors compared repertoires across blood and tumor or nodule tissue from malignant and benign thyroid patients.

Thyroid surgery had not been preceded by any treatment in any patient. This clone was detected many times. The trim removed 5 bases at V and 0 bases at J, leaving 16 bases unmatched. Germline V gene lookup returns CDR1 DFQATT and CDR2 SNEGSKA (reference sequence). The CDR3 contains 17 residues. In the study's own analysis: The distant-metastasis classifier for papillary thyroid cancer was built from CDR3 differences across clinicopathological groups. Using MiXCR, TCRdb reanalyzed the PCR reads. TCRdb's processing, not the authors', yielded these V and J calls. The sample has 70,000 or so clones; 13% to 15% are singletons.

The sample consisted of blood. The chain is built from TRBV20-1 and TRBJ2-7; 7 bases are shared with TRBD1. This receptor was obtained from a male donor with papillary thyroid cancer or a benign thyroid nodule (not recorded which). Some clones in this sample may be carry-over from other donors' samples. The CDR3 region is CSAGPAIGQDRSYEQYF. CDR3 sequence (DNA): TGCAGTGCTGGTCCAGCTATAGGACAGGACCGCTCCTACGAGCAGTACTTC.